This paragraph covers one T cell receptor (beta chain) sequence. How the authors handled the data: Nucleated cell number was recorded as an estimate derived from reference gene primer amplification. This table comes from immunoSEQ multiplex PCR, and its TCRdb copy is limited to in-frame clones, with some not included. D and trimming were read from the DNA, whereas the V and J calls and clone size are those reported in that table. The data show about 200,000 clones, with 81% seen just once and roughly 7.9% held by the top ten. The data belong to a study of blood T cell repertoires in COVID-19. Across the whole study: Whether acute or convalescent, the COVID-19 samples came from the United States, Italy and Spain. In each case, the material was cDNA or gDNA derived from T cells, B-cell-depleted T cells, or PBMCs.

V dropped 6 bases and J dropped 0; count of bases not matched to a gene: 11. The CDR3 consists of 17 residues. The germline CDR1 and CDR2 sequences are SNHLY and FYNNEI. The sample was peripheral blood. The chain combines TRBV2 with TRBJ2-3; 8 bases are a match to TRBD2. This clonotype originated in a woman older than 75 with acute or convalescent COVID-19. CDR3 protein: CASSRYGGASSTDTQYF. The CDR3 DNA is TGTGCCAGCAGCCGTTACGGGGGGGCTTCGAGCACAGATACGCAGTATTTT.